A single sample gave rise to the 16 T cell receptor beta chains below, sequenced in a study of cytomegalovirus exposure and HLA in healthy donors. The PCR employed 60 Vbeta primers together with 13 Jbeta primers. Assay used: immunoSEQ multiplex PCR; TCRdb lists only in-frame clones, some missing. The sample gives more than 95,000 clones, 64% of which show up once; about 3.5% is in the top ten. Sequencing was done on a sample of PBMCs. Receptors were obtained from a man aged 60-69 years in good health and CMV-seronegative.

There are a few counts of this clone. This rearrangement joins TRBV15 to TRBJ1-4; no definite D call. From germline, CDR1 is LNHNV and CDR2 YYDKDF (reference sequence). CDR3 size: 16 residues. V lost 0 bases and J lost 7, with 15 bases in between. Here the CDR3 DNA reads TGTGCCACCAGCAGAGATCAGAGGGTGTTCGGTGAAAAACTGTTTTTT. Translating it yields CATSRDQRVFGEKLFF.

CDR3 in amino acids: CASRPRTSGGDTQYF. The DNA of the CDR3 is TGTGCCAGCAGACCTCGGACTAGCGGGGGTGATACGCAGTATTTT. The chain carries TRBV6-5 and TRBJ2-3; 13 bases align to TRBD2. Germline values: CDR1 MNHEY, CDR2 SVGAGI. The junction had 6 bases not matched to a gene; V was cut back by 6 bases and J by 6 bases. The CDR3 is 15 amino acids.

V and J are TRBV28 and TRBJ1-2, with 10 bases identical to TRBD1. Trimming at V came to 6 bases and at J to 3 bases, leaving 7 bases not matched to a gene. CDR1 and CDR2 (germline): MDHEN, SYDVKM. CDR3 size: 15 residues. The DNA of the CDR3 is TGTGCCAGCAGGGGAGACAGGGGGCCCTACTATGGCTACACCTTC. Translation gives CASRGDRGPYYGYTF.

The chain recombines TRBV5-4 with TRBJ2-7; a weak D match, TRBD1 (5 bases). CDR3 length: 13 residues. Trimming took off 1 base at V and 7 bases at J, with 12 bases between the two ends. The germline CDR1 and CDR2 sequences are SGHNT and YYREEE (reference sequence). The CDR3 DNA follows: TGTGCCAGCAGCTTGTCAGGGTTGGGGGAGCAGTACTTC. Amino acids: CASSLSGLGEQYF.

The rearrangement uses TRBV4-2 and TRBJ2-2; 12 positions agree with TRBD2. Germline CDR1 and CDR2: LGHNA and YNFKEQ. V dropped 9 bases and J dropped 7; count of bases not matched to a gene: 9. This CDR3 is 15 amino acids long. The CDR3 sequence is CASRGLAGLSGELFF. DNA for the CDR3: TGTGCCAGTCGGGGACTAGCGGGCCTTAGCGGGGAGCTGTTTTTT.

J is TRBJ2-1 and V is TRBV27; 9 bases line up with TRBD2. With V trimmed by 2 bases and J by 3 bases, 11 bases remained unmatched. CDR1 is MNHEY, CDR2 SMNVEV, per germline (reference sequence). This CDR3 has 18 residues. CDR3 loop: CASSLRWLAGPYYNEQFF. The CDR3 DNA sequence: TGTGCCAGCAGTTTAAGGTGGCTAGCGGGACCCTACTACAATGAGCAGTTCTTC.

The V call is TRBV9, the J call TRBJ1-1; TRBD1 matches at 12 bases. CDR3 size: 17 residues. V was pared by 3 bases and J by 1 base, with 7 bases of the junction left unmatched. In germline, CDR1 is SGDLS, CDR2 YYNGEE. CDR3 in amino acids: CASSGPGQGAQNTEAFF. DNA of the CDR3: TGTGCCAGCAGCGGCCCGGGACAGGGGGCGCAGAACACTGAAGCTTTCTTT.

The J gene is TRBJ2-3, the V gene TRBV5-1, with 10 bases identical to TRBD2. Trimming removed 4 bases from V and 6 bases from J; junction bases left unmatched: 23. The CDR3 is 20 amino acids. The germline V gene has CDR1 SGHRS and CDR2 YFSETQ. The CDR3 sequence is CASSPQPRSSGSIFLDTQYF. The DNA for the CDR3 is TGCGCCAGCAGCCCGCAACCGAGGTCTAGCGGGAGTATCTTTTTGGATACGCAGTATTTT. The full variable domain, its missing parts supplied by reference TRBV5-1 and TRBJ2-3, is KAGVTQTPRYLIKTRGQQVTLSCSPISGHRSVSWYQQTPGQGLQFLFEYFSETQRNKGNFPGRFSGRQFSNSRSEMNVSTLELGDSALYLCASSPQPRSSGSIFLDTQYFGPGTRLTVL.

This chain joins TRBV7-6 and TRBJ1-5; no clear D gene. Deletions cut 0 bases from V and 8 bases from J, with 14 bases between. Germline lookup yields CDR1 SGHVS and CDR2 FNYEAQ. This CDR3 spans 15 amino acids. In DNA, the CDR3 is TGTGCCAGCAGCTTAGCGGGTGGCCCGCAGGAGCCCCAGCATTTT. Its translation is CASSLAGGPQEPQHF.

The J gene is TRBJ2-5, the V gene TRBV27; 8 nucleotides agree with TRBD1. CDR1 and CDR2 from the germline V gene are MNHEY and SMNVEV (reference sequence). This CDR3 spans 13 amino acids. V lost 7 bases, J lost 5 bases, and 6 bases stayed unmatched. The CDR3 loop is CASKDRGRETQYF. In DNA form, the CDR3 reads TGTGCCAGCAAAGACAGGGGTAGGGAGACCCAGTACTTC.

This clone was seen a single time. This sequence joins TRBV5-1 and TRBJ2-7; D remains ambiguous. Germline CDR1 SGHRS, CDR2 YFSETQ. The CDR3 has 13 amino acids. Trimming left V 1 base short and J 7 bases short, with 12 bases between. CDR3 amino acids: CASSLIPRREQYF. The CDR3 DNA sequence: TGCGCCAGCAGCTTGATACCTAGACGAGAGCAGTACTTC.

The CDR3 region has the DNA TGTGCCAGCTCAGGCGACAGGGAAGATACGCAGTATTTT. As protein: CASSGDREDTQYF. The rearrangement uses TRBV18 and TRBJ2-3; 7 nucleotides match TRBD1. The germline gives CDR1 KGHSH, CDR2 LQKENI. CDR3 length: 13 amino acids. J gave up 5 bases and V 5 bases, and 4 bases lay outside the gene matches.

The chain recombines TRBV5-1 with TRBJ2-3; TRBD2 aligns across 11 bases. The CDR3 runs to 17 residues. V lost 3 bases, J lost 5 bases, and 11 bases stayed unmatched. Looked up from germline, CDR1 is SGHRS and CDR2 is YFSETQ. This chain's CDR3 is CASSSLGTSGLGDTQYF. CDR3 in DNA: TGCGCCAGCAGCTCACTCGGGACTAGCGGCCTAGGAGATACGCAGTATTTT.

This clone was seen once. J is TRBJ2-3 and V is TRBV14; 7 bases fit TRBD2. V dropped 0 bases and J dropped 4; count of bases not matched to a gene: 7. Germline V CDR1 and CDR2: SGHDN, FVKESK. The CDR3 extends over 16 amino acids. The CDR3, as DNA: TGTGCCAGCAGCCAAGACAGCGGGGTGTTGGCAGATACGCAGTATTTT. The encoded protein is CASSQDSGVLADTQYF.

The V and J genes are TRBV6-1 and TRBJ1-2; no reliable D call. This CDR3 comprises 13 residues. Trimming left V 8 bases short and J 5 bases short, with 15 bases between. The germline gives CDR1 MNHNS, CDR2 SASEGT. The CDR3 sequence is CASEFLSGYGYTF. The DNA for the CDR3 is TGTGCCAGCGAATTCCTGTCAGGTTATGGCTACACCTTC.

The V call is TRBV28, the J call TRBJ1-1, with TRBD1 as a possible D gene (5 bases). Germline-derived CDR1 and CDR2 are MDHEN and SYDVKM. The CDR3 consists of 16 residues. With 8 bases removed from V and 0 bases from J, the gap between germline ends came to 19 bases. This CDR3 is CASGGESEDMNTEAFF. In nucleotides, the CDR3 is TGTGCCAGCGGGGGGGAGAGCGAGGACATGAACACTGAAGCTTTCTTT.